The sequence of this TCR beta chain was determined in a study of T cells in Graves' hyperthyroidism and ophthalmopathy. Notes on the study in general: Most thyroid clonotypes that were expanded above 0.001 also turned up in blood. Stable hyperthyroidism was separated from ophthalmopathy by a model based on 13 V-J features.

From RNA transcripts, TCR beta CDR3 regions were amplified. HTBI primers were used for first-round RT-PCR of the TCR CDR3. One entry per CDR3 protein, called by TCRdb with MiXCR from the multiplex PCR reads. The table records more than 600,000 distinct CDR3 sequences, approximately 16% of them present only once. Concerning this clonotype itself: Antigen unknown.

Patients with uncontrolled infections, other autoimmune diseases, pregnancy or lactation were excluded. This sample holds PBMCs from roughly 10 ml fresh peripheral blood. V was trimmed by 6 bases and J by 3 bases, leaving 20 bases between them. The CDR3 spans 15 residues. CDR1 and CDR2 (germline): DFQATT, SNEGSKA (reference sequence). The chain combines TRBV20-1 with TRBJ1-1; TRBD1 might be the D (5 bases). The sequence came from a man younger than 30 with Graves' hyperthyroidism. The sequenced material came from blood. As DNA, the CDR3 is TGCAGTGCCAAAGCGGCCGGGACCCTGGACACTGAAGCTTTCTTT. Its translation is CSAKAAGTLDTEAFF.